This T cell receptor (beta chain) was recorded in a study of cytomegalovirus exposure and HLA in healthy donors (dated by TCRdb to the late 2010s). As for the study more broadly: An earlier analysis of 587 of the donors reported about 280 Gb of sequence data and approximately 120 million unique TCR beta sequences obtained from roughly 180 million T cells. An early release that covered about 600 HLA-typed donors contained approximately 300 gigabases of sequencing data and tens of millions of unique TCR sequences. Of the 398 genotyped donors, approximately 83% fell in the genetic ancestry cluster associated with self-reported Caucasian donors. The study aimed to test whether signatures of past pathogen exposure could be identified by cataloging public T cell receptors. The study profiled the T cell repertoires of hundreds of subjects by immunosequencing and related them to cytomegalovirus serostatus. In addition to the first cohort of approximately 650 subjects, a separate validation cohort of under 150 different subjects was used. To predict cytomegalovirus infection status, the study brought together high-throughput TCR immunosequencing, statistical association of individual TCRs with disease status, and machine learning. A later analysis re-examined previously published TCR beta repertoires from just over 650 donors and added high-resolution HLA genotyping to investigate patterns of TCR occurrence. In the later analysis, no new phenotypic data were used to find candidate immune exposures; instead, reliance was placed on TCR beta sequences and their occurrence across donors. To decide whether each TCR beta V gene segment behaved as functional or pseudogenic, an earlier analysis of approximately 600 of the donors relied on high-throughput TCR beta sequencing. Donor age, sex, ethnicity and CMV serostatus were compiled together with the repertoire data. Genome-wide SNP genotypes for about 55% of the 666 donors were used in a later genetic analysis, which treated that subset as a discovery cohort. All discovery cohort repertoires had been generated using a single sequencing platform. Both class I and class II loci were covered by HLA typing, at four-digit resolution. The number of donors typed differed by locus, with about 629-640 for A, B, C, DRB1 and DQB1, roughly 550 for DQA1, 606 for DPA1, and under 490 for DPB1. A few DR-DQ haplotypes were handled as single units for association and clustering because linkage in the cohort was strong. On average, 235,054 unique TCR beta nucleotide sequences were sequenced per donor among fewer than 500 genotyped donors of the cohort, with 15% to 20% of those sequences being non-productive.

Worth noting for this clone: Its specific antigen is unknown. No base quality information exists; no much larger clone differs at one position.

The cohort was made up of roughly 670 healthy bone marrow donors. Cohort members were all nominally healthy when sampled, although unrecorded immune exposures were likely present. The donor tested CMV seronegative and was one of the 352 seronegative cohort members. A peripheral blood sample was collected from each donor, and TCR beta sequencing was performed on peripheral blood mononuclear cells. The Qiagen DNeasy Blood Extraction Kit was used to extract genomic DNA from the blood cell samples. The library was produced with the immunoSEQ multiplex PCR assay. For the multiplex PCR, a mixture combining 60 forward primers for TCR Vbeta segments and 13 reverse primers for TCR Jbeta segments was used. A multiplex PCR assay on genomic DNA amplified the CDR3 region of rearranged TCR beta genes. Amplified TCR beta libraries were sequenced as 87-base-pair reads on the Illumina HiSeq System. The original pipeline was this. Across the roughly 670 repertoires, a later analysis counted tens of millions of unique TCR beta chains, some 11 million of which were shared by at least two donors. To remove PCR and sequencing errors, raw reads were error-corrected and collapsed into unique sequences using a nearest-neighbor algorithm that merged closely related sequences. V, D and J gene segments were assigned by aligning CDR3 sequences to IMGT reference sequences. For a sequence to be retained, at least a six-nucleotide match to both a V gene segment and a J gene segment was required. A rearrangement counted as productive if the CDR3 had no stop codons and remained in frame with V and J, and every other rearrangement counted as non-productive. CDR3 was defined by IMGT convention, running from the second conserved V-encoded cysteine to the conserved J-encoded phenylalanine. In an earlier analysis of around 570 of the donors, sequences lacking an unambiguous match to a single V gene segment were excluded. An earlier analysis of fewer than 750 of the donors called V segments functional above 56.7% productive rearrangements and segregating when the between-donor standard deviation exceeded 5%. A statistical classification framework was built for diagnosing cytomegalovirus status from the catalog of TCR beta chain sequences. In a later analysis, V and J genes were assigned by comparing TCR nucleotide sequences against IMGT/GENE-DB human TR gene sequences. In a later analysis, CDR3 sequences and most-parsimonious VDJ recombination scenarios were assigned using the TCRdist pipeline. In a later analysis, each TCR beta chain was defined by its CDR3 amino acid sequence together with its V-gene family, and reads lacking a unique V-gene family were excluded. As a way to deal with suspected cross-contamination and a sequencing artifact, a later analysis dropped 450 to 700 nucleotide sequences that were highly shared and had low generation probability. In a later analysis, a clonal expansion index for each public chain was calculated from normalized within-repertoire ranks of inferred template counts. Generation probabilities in a later analysis came from a VDJ recombination model fitted to out-of-frame rearrangements, and those results were checked against IGoR. In a later analysis, hypergeometric tests were used to score TCR-TCR, TCR-HLA and TCR-CMV co-occurrence, with a repertoire-size bias correction applied to TCR pairs. A later analysis estimated false discovery rates by permuting HLA or CMV assignments 20 times. In a later analysis, co-occurring TCRs were grouped with DBSCAN, and TCRdist sequence similarity was added when clustering was performed within HLA-allele-positive subsets. Repertoires with fewer than 30,000 or more than 120,000 public chains were left out of co-occurrence clustering, as were about five repertoires with anomalous nucleotide sharing. TCRdb limited this immuneACCESS table to in-frame rearrangements with V and J called. A share of clones is missing; checked studies link under half to unresolved V genes, and the rest is unexplained. The V and J calls and clone size are taken from that table; D and trimming were inferred from the DNA. This sample is represented by 95,000 to 150,000 clones; 75% to 90% of them were singletons. 2.1% of the sample rests with the top ten.

The CDR3, from cysteine to phenylalanine, totals 17 residues. Only the CDR3 region is kept as DNA, spanning 51 bases read in frame from base 1. CDR1 SGHAT and CDR2 FQNNGV are derived from the germline V gene. The junction shows trimming of 2 bases on V and 2 bases on J, plus 15 bases between the germline ends. The paper as a whole reports these results and caveats: The cohort was sequenced for TCR beta chains only, and without alpha or paired-chain data the features that could be detected were limited. A further reported finding was that TCR beta sequences accurately predicted the HLA-A and HLA-B alleles for most subjects in the first cohort. The sequencing pipeline was judged likely to have produced a cluster of highly shared sequence variants as a technical artifact. A later analysis reported that several top co-occurrence clusters appeared linked to parvovirus B19, influenza, CMV and Epstein-Barr virus. Roughly uniform sequencing depth across donors was assumed in presence/absence analyses, although this assumption may not hold. For the cohort, immune exposure information was limited to CMV serostatus. When HLA alleles, especially DR and DQ, strongly co-occurred, TCR associations were difficult to assign to individual alleles. Correlated functional status among segregating V segments might reflect linkage disequilibrium, but an unknown experimental factor could not be ruled out. Cytomegalovirus status was reported to be diagnosed by the classifier with high specificity and sensitivity in both the original and validation cohorts. A total of roughly 160 TCR beta chains were listed by the study as associated with cytomegalovirus. A later analysis found that most CMV-associated TCR beta chains appeared HLA-restricted, with HLA associations seemingly driven largely by CMV exposure. Because HLA typing was missing for some donors at each locus, association tests included only the typed subset. Across donors, most TCR sequences were observed very rarely, whereas some public TCRs were present in many individuals. Because counts were too low, seventeen rarely observed V segments, including chromosome 9 orphons, were excluded from the earlier analysis of a few hundred of the donors. In a later analysis, over 15,000 TCR beta sequences were associated with specific HLA alleles at a false discovery rate of 0.05. A later analysis found that HLA-associated TCR beta chains were more clonally expanded and had lower generation probabilities than equally common non-associated chains. V-gene and J-gene trimming of TCR beta chains was associated with a missense DCLRE1C variant in a later genetic analysis, and the association was replicated in an independent cohort. In a later analysis, the rate of TCR association differed among HLA loci, with DRB1 alleles having the most associated TCRs and HLA-C alleles having the fewest. Three of the identified cytomegalovirus-associated TCR beta chains were confirmed in vitro to be specific for cytomegalovirus antigens. Some IMGT-functional V segments, including TRBV6-2 and TRBV6-3, could not be distinguished by the 87-base-pair reads and were therefore excluded. In an earlier analysis of approximately 590 of the donors, most TCR beta V segments appeared in productive rearrangements about 87% or about 30% of the time, broadly matching IMGT annotations. A later genetic analysis reported fewer N-insertions in productive TCRs among donors in an Asian-associated ancestry cluster than the roughly 670-donor mean. According to the authors, the approach could potentially be generalized to other disease states and immunological phenotypes.

The chain uses TRBV11-2 and TRBJ2-2, and TRBD2 may be the D gene, going by 5 matching bases. This receptor was identified in a man aged 25 to 40 in good health and CMV-seronegative. The material sequenced was PBMCs. In nucleotides, the sequence is TGTGCCAGCAGCTTATCCCCCAAGAGGGCCAACACCGGGGAGCTGTTTTTT. It encodes CASSLSPKRANTGELFF.